This T cell receptor beta chain was retrieved from a study of shared clonotypes between healthy human individuals. Sequencing was performed with immunoSEQ multiplex PCR; in TCRdb, only in-frame clones are kept and a portion is missing. The data hold millions of clones, with roughly 91% observed a single time. The naive CD8 subset, CD45RO-negative cells positively selected for CCR7, excluded terminally differentiated effector memory CD45RA+ cells. The CDR3 length is 17 residues. Germline V gene lookup returns CDR1 MNHEY and CDR2 SMNVEV (reference sequence). Trimming cost V 8 bases and J 5 bases; bases outside gene matches: 18.

The sample taken for sequencing was naive CD8+ T cells from PBMCs. This rearrangement joins TRBV27 to TRBJ2-7, with 10 bases that match TRBD1. The sequence derives from a man aged 18 to 30 in good health. Some clones in this sample may be carry-over from other donors' samples. The CDR3 here is CASQETTGTGVLHEQYF. CDR3 nucleotide sequence: TGTGCCAGCCAGGAAACGACCGGGACAGGGGTGTTACACGAGCAGTACTTC.